The following is a T cell receptor (beta chain) sequence with its context. Per germline, CDR1 SGHRS and CDR2 YFSETQ. V was pared by 0 bases and J by 6 bases, with 2 bases of the junction left unmatched. The CDR3 length is 14 residues. The table came from immunoSEQ multiplex PCR; TCRdb's copy has only in-frame clones and leaves some out. The data contain approximately 82,000 clones, around 90% of them singletons. The sample originates from a study of OX40 agonist ivuxolimab in advanced cancers. This rearrangement joins TRBV5-1 to TRBJ1-2; 10 bases line up with TRBD1. The specimen was CD4+ or CD8+ T cells sorted from blood, collected in a trial of the OX40 agonist ivuxolimab. The sequence came from an adult with an advanced solid tumor such as melanoma, head and neck, liver or kidney cancer. This CDR3 reads CASSLGTGGDGYTF. CDR3 DNA: TGCGCCAGCAGCTTGGGGACAGGGGGTGATGGCTACACCTTC.